A single sample is the source of the 18 T cell receptor beta chains below, sequenced in a study of metastatic and nonmetastatic thyroid tumors. Each patient went into thyroid surgery without having received any treatment. TCRdb re-called clones from the PCR reads using MiXCR. The repertoire has roughly 20,000 clones, more than 30% of them found once; the top ten carry about 9%. Sequencing was performed on tumor tissue. The receptor source for this set is a male donor with papillary thyroid cancer or a benign thyroid nodule (not recorded which). Some clones in this sample may be carry-over from other donors' samples.

This clone was counted between two and nine times. With a much larger clone just one base away, this may be a read error. The genes are TRBV10-3 and TRBJ1-1, with D possibly TRBD1 on 6 matching bases. The germline V gene encodes CDR1 ENHRY and CDR2 SYGVKD. The CDR3 contains 16 residues. CDR3 in amino acids: CATSEGLGGGDTEAFF. The CDR3 coding sequence is TGTGCCACCAGTGAGGGCCTCGGGGGCGGCGACACTGAAGCTTTCTTT.

This clone was observed a single time. The chain recombines TRBV11-2 with TRBJ1-1, with D uncertain. CDR1 SGHAT and CDR2 FQNNGV come from the germline V gene. This CDR3 has 13 amino acids. Trimming stripped 1 base from V and 4 bases from J, with 7 bases between. The CDR3 loop reads CASSLVLSTEAFF. The CDR3 DNA sequence: TGTGCCAGCAGCTTAGTCTTATCCACTGAAGCTTTCTTT. Filled out from reference TRBV11-2 and TRBJ1-1, the complete variable domain reads EAGVAQSPRYKIIEKRQSVAFWCNPISGHATLYWYQQILGQGPKLLIQFQNNGVVDDSQLPKDRFSAERLKGVDSTLKIQPAKLEDSAVYLCASSLVLSTEAFFGQGTRLTVV.

This clone has ten or more counts. The rearrangement uses TRBV12-5 and TRBJ1-1; no definite D call. Looked up from germline, CDR1 is LGHNT and CDR2 is FRNRAP. Between the trimmed V and J ends, which lost 2 bases and 4 bases, there was a span of 14 bases. The CDR3 extends over 15 amino acids. CDR3 coding DNA: TGTGCTAGTGGTTTGTTCTGGGGTGAGAGCACTGAAGCTTTCTTT. As protein: CASGLFWGESTEAFF.

Concerning this clone: At one of its ends the junction is not consistent with the germline gene, which may arise from a read error. The chain employs TRBV6-2 or TRBV6-3 and TRBJ2-5; D may be TRBD2 (5 bases). This CDR3 region has 14 residues. Germline V gives CDR1 MNHEY, CDR2 SVGEGT. In DNA form, the CDR3 reads TGTGCAAGCAGTTACGACCGGGGACAAGAGACCCAGTACTTC. Its protein is CASSYDRGQETQYF.

This clone has ten or more counts. This chain uses TRBV12-5 with TRBJ2-1; TRBD1 aligns across 10 bases. The ends lost 7 bases at V and 0 bases at J; junction bases unmatched: 9. CDR1 is LGHNT and CDR2 is FRNRAP in the germline V gene. This CDR3 contains 17 residues. The CDR3 protein is CASARDRGQSSYNEQFF. As DNA, the CDR3 is TGTGCTAGTGCCCGGGACAGGGGACAGAGCTCCTACAATGAGCAGTTCTTC.

This clone is labeled medium-sized. Other DNA sequences of this sample code for an identical CDR3. The chain couples TRBV5-1 to TRBJ2-3; 10 nucleotides align to TRBD2. The J segment lost 2 bases and the V segment lost 5 bases, leaving 5 bases of the junction unmatched. CDR3 length equals 15 residues. The germline V gene encodes CDR1 SGHRS and CDR2 YFSETQ. The CDR3 coding sequence is TGCGCCAGCAGGCGGACTAGCGGCACCACAGATACGCAGTATTTT. Residues: CASRRTSGTTDTQYF.

J is TRBJ2-7 and V is TRBV7-9; D tentatively reads TRBD1 or TRBD2 (5 bases each). Per the germline V gene, CDR1 is SEHNR and CDR2 is FQNEAQ (reference sequence). The V gene lost 2 bases and the J gene lost 4 bases, with 15 bases spanning the gap. CDR3 length: 15 amino acids. CDR3 nucleotides: TGTGCCAGCAGCTTAATCAAAGGGGACGTTTACGAGCAGTACTTC. The encoded protein is CASSLIKGDVYEQYF.

This clone appeared a single time. The V gene is TRBV20-1, the J gene TRBJ2-1; perhaps TRBD2 as D (6 bases). Trimming shortened V by 4 bases and J by 12 bases, and 22 bases separated the two germline ends. The germline gives CDR1 DFQATT, CDR2 SNEGSKA (reference sequence). CDR3 length equals 14 residues. In nucleotides, the CDR3 is TGCAGTGCTATGCGGGACCCCTGGGTGGATGTGCAGTTCTTC. It yields the protein CSAMRDPWVDVQFF.

Many counts were recorded for this clone. This chain joins TRBV3-1 and TRBJ2-7; TRBD2 matches at 14 bases. Germline-derived CDR1 and CDR2 are LGHDT and YNNKEL (reference sequence). Germline trimming cut 4 bases from V and 12 bases from J; bases unmatched to any gene: 8. The CDR3 runs 14 residues. As DNA, the CDR3 is TGTGCCAGCAGCCCGGGACTAGCGGGAGTCAGTCTGTACTTC. This encodes CASSPGLAGVSLYF.

This clone was detected once. The chain is built from TRBV18 and TRBJ1-6; a possible D gene is TRBD1 (5 bases). Germline CDR1 KGHSH, CDR2 LQKENI. Trimming shortened V by 2 bases and J by 9 bases, and 14 bases separated the two germline ends. The CDR3 extends over 15 amino acids. The CDR3 protein is CASSPTDGGSSPLHF. The DNA for the CDR3 is TGTGCCAGCTCACCAACGGACGGGGGGAGTTCACCCCTCCACTTT.

This chain joins TRBV20-1 and TRBJ2-1; no firm D call. Germline CDR1 and CDR2: DFQATT and SNEGSKA (reference sequence). The length of the CDR3 is 11 residues. Trimming removed 1 base at V and 9 bases at J, with 7 bases between. DNA for the CDR3: TGCAGTGCTAGAGCACATACTGAGCAGTTCTTC. It encodes CSARAHTEQFF.

This sequence joins TRBV10-3 and TRBJ1-2; 9 nucleotides line up with TRBD1. The J segment lost 10 bases and the V segment lost 5 bases, leaving 5 bases of the junction unmatched. The CDR3 runs to 12 residues. Germline V gene sequence: CDR1 ENHRY, CDR2 SYGVKD. CDR3 sequence reads: CAISSTGGVYTF. DNA for the CDR3: TGTGCCATCAGTAGCACAGGGGGCGTCTACACCTTC.

Many counts were recorded for this clone. A much more abundant neighbour one base away suggests this may be a read error. The rearrangement joins TRBV4-1 to TRBJ2-1; D unresolved. The CDR3 runs to 14 residues. The germline gives CDR1 MGHRA, CDR2 YSYEKL. Between the trimmed V and J ends, which lost 0 bases and 2 bases, there was a span of 5 bases. The CDR3 region is CASSQDRPYNEQFF. DNA for the CDR3: TGCGCCAGCAGCCAAGATAGGCCCTACAATGAGCAGTTCTTC.

This clone was observed a handful of times. The chain combines TRBV6-1 with TRBJ2-7; either TRBD1 or TRBD2 may supply D (5 bases each). Germline V gene sequence: CDR1 MNHNS, CDR2 SASEGT. This CDR3 is 14 amino acids long. Trimming removed 6 bases from V and 1 base from J, with 13 bases in between. The CDR3 sequence: CASRLGALSYEQYF. The CDR3 region has the DNA TGTGCCAGCAGACTCGGGGCTCTTTCCTACGAGCAGTACTTC.

This clone counts as medium-sized. The chain couples TRBV20-1 to TRBJ1-1, with D possibly TRBD1 on 6 matching bases. Deletions cut 0 bases from V and 1 base from J, with 15 bases between. The germline V gene encodes CDR1 DFQATT and CDR2 SNEGSKA (reference sequence). The CDR3 covers 16 residues. The CDR3 region has the DNA TGCAGTGCTAGAGACCGACTCGGGACAAGGAACACTGAAGCTTTCTTT. Protein sequence: CSARDRLGTRNTEAFF.

Note on this clone: One end of the junction does not line up with germline, which may come from a read error. The J gene is TRBJ1-2, the V gene TRBV5-4; D may be TRBD1 (5 bases). The length of the CDR3 is 14 residues. Germline V lookup: CDR1 SGHNT, CDR2 YYREEE (reference sequence). In DNA, the CDR3 is TGTGCCAGCTGCTTGGACGGGGGAGAGGATGGCTTCACCTTC. This sequence encodes CASCLDGGEDGFTF. Supplemented by reference TRBV5-4 and TRBJ1-2, the full variable domain reads ETGVTQSPTHLIKTRGQQVTLRCSSQSGHNTVSWYQQALGQGPQFIFQYYREEENGRGNFPPRFSGLQFPNYSSELNVNALELDDSALYLCASCLDGGEDGFTFGSGTRLTVV.

This clone is medium-sized (0.01 to 0.1%) within its sample. The V gene is TRBV20-1, the J gene TRBJ1-1; no definite D call. V was pared by 6 bases and J by 7 bases, with 18 bases between. The CDR3 extends over 13 amino acids. Germline V gene lookup returns CDR1 DFQATT and CDR2 SNEGSKA (reference sequence). CDR3 region: CSALVGRGFEAFF. The CDR3 DNA follows: TGCAGTGCCTTGGTCGGTCGGGGTTTTGAAGCTTTCTTT.

The chain uses TRBV4-1 and TRBJ1-5; D remains unclear. V lost 0 bases and J lost 7, with 13 bases in between. This CDR3 has 15 residues. Germline CDR1 MGHRA, CDR2 YSYEKL. The CDR3 sequence is CASSQDYKRRQPQHF. Here the CDR3 DNA reads TGCGCCAGCAGCCAAGATTATAAGAGGAGACAGCCCCAGCATTTT.